The 25 T cell receptor beta chains below come from one sample, sequenced in a study of blood T cells in healthy people across ages. Then a second PCR, running roughly 7 to 11 cycles, was carried out with a sample-barcoded 5' primer and a J-beta primer mix. TCRdb fed the 5' RACE reads into MiXCR, producing one record per CDR3 protein. The sample records hundreds of thousands of distinct CDR3 sequences, 22% being singletons. Sequenced input: blood. The receptors were sampled from a man aged 70-80 years in good health.

The chain carries TRBV4-1 and TRBJ2-5, with D possibly being TRBD2 (5 bases). V lost 4 bases and J lost 3, with 18 bases in between. This CDR3 spans 16 amino acids. CDR1 is MGHRA, CDR2 YSYEKL, per germline. The CDR3 region is CASSPRAEKGEETQYF. Written as DNA, the CDR3 is TGCGCCAGCAGCCCGAGGGCGGAGAAAGGAGAAGAGACCCAGTACTTC.

This clonotype was found many times. Its ends do not fully match the called genes, so a read error is possible. The V call is TRBV5-1, the J call TRBJ2-3, with D tentatively TRBD1 (5 bases). The CDR3 consists of 15 residues. CDR1 is SGHRS, CDR2 YFSETQ, per germline. CDR3 residues: CASSLSGLSTDTQYF. The CDR3 nucleotides read TGTGCCAGCAGCTTATCAGGGCTTAGCACAGATACGCAGTATTTT.

The rearrangement uses TRBV7-2 and TRBJ1-5; the D is unclear. CDR3 length: 15 residues. Trimming cost V 8 bases and J 2 bases, with 16 bases left between them. CDR1 SGHTA and CDR2 FQGNSA come from the germline V gene. For the CDR3, the DNA is TGTGCCAGCCGACCCGGACTTTCTGGCAATCAGCCCCAGCATTTT. Translation gives CASRPGLSGNQPQHF.

V gene TRBV19 combines with J gene TRBJ2-5, with D perhaps TRBD1 (6 bases). The end of the DNA aligns better with TRBJ2-7, so the J call may be wrong. Germline assignment: CDR1 LNHDA and CDR2 SQIVND (reference sequence). The CDR3 has 15 amino acids. Here the CDR3 DNA reads TGTGCCAGTAGTATGGGGGCAGGGGCCGTCTACGAGCAGTACTTC. The encoded protein is CASSMGAGAVYEQYF.

This chain connects TRBV6-1 to TRBJ2-7; 10 bases line up with TRBD1. Germline CDR1 MNHNS, CDR2 SASEGT. Trimming took 9 bases from V and 6 from J; bases not matched to a gene: 8. This CDR3 comprises 13 residues. The CDR3 sequence is CASCVGTGVEQYF. The CDR3 nucleotides read TGTGCCAGTTGTGTGGGGACAGGGGTCGAGCAGTACTTC.

V and J are TRBV4-3 and TRBJ2-3; 10 nucleotides align to TRBD2. The V and J ends lost 4 bases and 6 bases, in that order; junction bases with no gene match: 7. The germline CDR1 and CDR2 sequences are LGHNA and YSLEER. There are 15 residues in the CDR3. The CDR3 region has the DNA TGCGCCAGCAGCCGGACTAGCGGAAGCGGGGATACGCAGTATTTT. Protein product: CASSRTSGSGDTQYF.

This chain joins TRBV7-9 and TRBJ2-7, with TRBD1 matching over 8 bases. CDR3 size: 17 residues. After removal of 4 bases from V and 0 bases from J, the junction contained 11 bases not matched to a gene. The V gene's germline CDR1 is SEHNR and CDR2 FQNEAQ (reference sequence). The CDR3 protein is CASSSRPGQVGSYEQYF. The CDR3 DNA reads as TGTGCCAGCAGCTCCCGACCGGGACAGGTAGGCTCCTACGAGCAGTACTTC.

The CDR3 sequence: CASSILAVTDTQYF. For the CDR3, the DNA is TGTGCCAGCAGCATACTAGCGGTCACAGATACGCAGTATTTT. The chain uses TRBV3-1 and TRBJ2-3, with 8 bases aligning to TRBD2. CDR3 size: 14 residues. Trimming at V came to 5 bases and at J to 2 bases, leaving 3 bases not matched to a gene. CDR1 LGHDT and CDR2 YNNKEL come from the germline V gene (reference sequence).

This clonotype showed up just a few times. The CDR3 loop reads CASSSLAGDLNEQFF. The CDR3 DNA reads as TGTGCCAGCAGTTCACTAGCGGGGGATCTCAATGAGCAGTTCTTC. The rearrangement uses TRBV28 and TRBJ2-1; 11 nucleotides align to TRBD2. In germline, CDR1 is MDHEN, CDR2 SYDVKM. The CDR3 is 15 residues long. Trimming cost V 4 bases and J 6 bases; bases outside gene matches: 5. The whole variable domain, remainder taken from reference TRBV28 and TRBJ2-1, is DVKVTQSSRYLVKRTGEKVFLECVQDMDHENMFWYRQDPGLGLRLIYFSYDVKMKEKGDIPEGYSVSREKKERFSLILESASTNQTSMYLCASSSLAGDLNEQFFGPGTRLTVL.

The gene calls are TRBV18 and TRBJ2-1; tentatively, D is TRBD2 (6 bases). The CDR3 length is 17 residues. Trimming took off 5 bases at V and 3 bases at J, with 20 bases between the two ends. In germline, CDR1 is KGHSH, CDR2 LQKENI. CDR3 DNA sequence: TGTGCCAGCTCAACTCCCACGCTAGCGTTCGGCTACAATGAGCAGTTCTTC. Encoded protein: CASSTPTLAFGYNEQFF. The variable domain in full, with the rest retrieved from reference TRBV18 and TRBJ2-1, is NAGVMQNPRHLVRRRGQEARLRCSPMKGHSHVYWYRQLPEEGLKFMVYLQKENIIDESGMPKERFSAEFPKEGPSILRIQQVVRGDSAAYFCASSTPTLAFGYNEQFFGPGTRLTVL.

This clonotype was picked up a small number of times. The V and J genes are TRBV6-7 and TRBJ2-3, with a tentative D call TRBD1 (6 bases). TRBV6-7 has ORF status, its function being uncertain. There are 13 residues in the CDR3. V lost 8 bases, J lost 4 bases, and 13 bases lay in between. The CDR3 here is CASQTGGPDTQYF. In nucleotides, the CDR3 is TGTGCCAGCCAGACAGGTGGTCCAGATACGCAGTATTTT.

The rearrangement uses TRBV15 and TRBJ2-1, with a tentative D call TRBD1 (5 bases). Trimming cost V 5 bases and J 10 bases, with 15 bases left between them. The germline V gene encodes CDR1 LNHNV and CDR2 YYDKDF (reference sequence). The CDR3 is 13 amino acids. The CDR3 region is CATSFQQGLEQFF. CDR3 nucleotide sequence: TGTGCCACCAGCTTCCAGCAGGGTTTAGAGCAGTTCTTC.

This clonotype was observed a few times. J is TRBJ2-3 and V is TRBV24-1, with D maybe TRBD2 (5 bases). Trimming removed 5 bases at V and 9 bases at J, with 17 bases between. Germline V CDR1 and CDR2: KGHDR, SFDVKD. This CDR3 region has 14 residues. The CDR3 sequence is CATSASAVARTQYF. Written as DNA, the CDR3 is TGTGCCACCAGTGCTTCAGCGGTTGCCAGGACGCAGTATTTT.

This clonotype was detected only a few times. V is TRBV12-3 or TRBV12-4 and J is TRBJ2-2, with 7 bases identical to TRBD2. CDR3 size: 15 residues. Unmatched junction bases numbered 9, after V lost 7 bases and J lost 4 bases. DNA for the CDR3: TGTGCCAGCAACAACGGACTAGTTGGCACCGGGGAGCTGTTTTTT. Its translation: CASNNGLVGTGELFF.

This rearrangement joins TRBV5-1 to TRBJ1-1, with 8 positions matching TRBD1. V trimming: 4 bases; J trimming: 3 bases; junction bases outside the gene matches: 8. CDR1 is SGHRS and CDR2 is YFSETQ in the germline V gene. The CDR3 is 15 amino acids. DNA for the CDR3: TGCGCCAGCAGCCTGCGGACAGGGCGGGACACTGAAGCTTTCTTT. It translates to CASSLRTGRDTEAFF.

This clonotype was detected a few times. The chain combines TRBV4-1 with TRBJ2-1; maybe TRBD2 (6 bases). V shed 10 bases and J shed 7 bases, with 32 bases lying between them. CDR1 and CDR2 from the germline V gene are MGHRA and YSYEKL. There are 18 residues in the CDR3. The CDR3 DNA reads as TGCGCCATCCCACCCCTCTCCCTAAGGCGGGGCCGGAGGAATGAGCAGTTCTTC. Its protein is CAIPPLSLRRGRRNEQFF.

This clonotype has ten or more counts. The gene calls are TRBV28 and TRBJ2-5; 8 bases match TRBD1. Trimming cost V 5 bases and J 6 bases; bases outside gene matches: 5. The CDR3 is made up of 13 amino acids. CDR1 MDHEN and CDR2 SYDVKM come from the germline V gene. CDR3: CASSGQGWQTQYF. The CDR3 bases are TGTGCCAGCAGTGGACAGGGATGGCAGACCCAGTACTTC.

Only a few counts were recorded for this clonotype. The V and J genes are TRBV12-3 or TRBV12-4 and TRBJ1-2; the D is unclear. The CDR3 is 14 amino acids. The V end lost 6 bases, the J end lost 8 bases, and 19 bases lay between the germline ends. The CDR3 loop reads CASRSTGREKGYTF. The DNA of the CDR3 is TGTGCCAGCAGGTCTACCGGGAGAGAAAAGGGCTACACCTTC.

As regards this clonotype: This sequence may be a read error, since a much larger clone differs from it by one base. The chain recombines TRBV5-1 with TRBJ2-5, with TRBD1 identical over 7 bases. This CDR3 contains 16 residues. Germline values: CDR1 SGHRS, CDR2 YFSETQ. The CDR3 spells CASSPTGTANQGTQYF. In DNA, the CDR3 is TGCGCCAGCAGCCCTACCGGGACAGCTAATCAAGGGACCCAGTACTTC. Filled out from reference TRBV5-1 and TRBJ2-5, the complete variable domain reads KAGVTQTPRYLIKTRGQQVTLSCSPISGHRSVSWYQQTPGQGLQFLFEYFSETQRNKGNFPGRFSGRQFSNSRSEMNVSTLELGDSALYLCASSPTGTANQGTQYFGPGTRLLVL.

Comments on this clonotype: At one end the junction does not follow the germline gene, possibly because of a read error. This sequence joins TRBV10-3 and TRBJ1-2, with D perhaps matching TRBD1 (5 bases). CDR3 size: 14 residues. CDR1 and CDR2 from the germline V gene are ENHRY and SYGVKD. The CDR3 region is CAISGIGGDYGYTF. CDR3 DNA: TGTGCCATCAGTGGGATCGGGGGGGACTACGGCTACACCTTC.

This clonotype was counted between two and nine times. The V call is TRBV15, the J call TRBJ2-5; D uncertain. Deletions cut 0 bases from V and 7 bases from J, with 12 bases between. This CDR3 comprises 14 residues. Germline CDR1 and CDR2: LNHNV and YYDKDF (reference sequence). The CDR3 DNA follows: TGTGCCACCAGCAGAGAAACCCTAAAGGGGACCCAGTACTTC. Protein: CATSRETLKGTQYF.

This clonotype was seen at least ten times. The V gene is TRBV5-5, the J gene TRBJ2-3, with a possible D match to TRBD1 (6 bases). V was cut by 5 bases and J by 1 base, with 17 bases left in between. CDR3 length: 16 amino acids. Looked up from germline, CDR1 is SGHKS and CDR2 is YYEKEE (reference sequence). Here the CDR3 reads CASSLIQGIRTDTQYF. The DNA of the CDR3 is TGTGCCAGCAGTTTGATTCAGGGGATTCGCACAGATACGCAGTATTTT.

The V gene is TRBV6-1, the J gene TRBJ1-4; the D gene is possibly TRBD1 (6 bases). CDR3 length: 16 residues. CDR1 is MNHNS, CDR2 SASEGT, per germline. V dropped 3 bases and J dropped 1 base, with 12 bases sitting between them. The CDR3 DNA is TGTGCCAGCAGTGACCCCTCCAGGGGAACTAATGAAAAACTGTTTTTT. The encoded protein is CASSDPSRGTNEKLFF.

The rearrangement joins TRBV2 to TRBJ1-5; 9 nucleotides line up with TRBD1. Germline CDR1 and CDR2: SNHLY and FYNNEI. This CDR3 region has 14 residues. V lost 6 bases, J lost 3 bases, and 3 bases stayed unmatched. The CDR3 protein is CASRGQGDNQPQHF. The CDR3 DNA sequence: TGTGCCAGCAGGGGACAGGGCGACAATCAGCCCCAGCATTTT.

The chain recombines TRBV6-5 with TRBJ1-2; 10 bases agree with TRBD1. Germline values: CDR1 MNHEY, CDR2 SVGAGI. With V trimmed by 5 bases and J by 4 bases, 7 bases remained unmatched. CDR3 length: 15 residues. As DNA, the CDR3 is TGTGCCAGCAGTCCCGGGGGACAGGGGCTCTATGGCTACACCTTC. It is translated as CASSPGGQGLYGYTF.